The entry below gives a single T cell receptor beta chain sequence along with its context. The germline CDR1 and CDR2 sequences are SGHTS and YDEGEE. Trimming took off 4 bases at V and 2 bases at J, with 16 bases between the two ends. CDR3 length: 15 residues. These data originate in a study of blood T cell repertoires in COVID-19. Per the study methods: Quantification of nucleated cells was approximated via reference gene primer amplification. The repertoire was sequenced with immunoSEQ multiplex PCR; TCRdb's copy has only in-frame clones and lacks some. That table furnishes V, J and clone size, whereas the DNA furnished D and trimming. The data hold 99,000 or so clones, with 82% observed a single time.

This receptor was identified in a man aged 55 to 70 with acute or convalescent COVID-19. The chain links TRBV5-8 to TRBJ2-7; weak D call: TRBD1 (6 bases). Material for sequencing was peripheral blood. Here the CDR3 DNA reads TGTGCCAGCAGCGGTAGGACAGCTTTAACCTACGAGCAGTACTTC. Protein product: CASSGRTALTYEQYF.